This TCR beta chain appears in the sequencing data of a study of Ad26.COV2.S vaccination and SARS-CoV-2 variants (TCRdb year 2021). Context from the whole study: TCRbeta repertoire sequencing was used to assess the specificity and breadth of SARS-CoV-2-reactive T cell receptors after Ad26.COV2.S vaccination. A total of approximately 32 samples were included in the TCR-sequenced set, comprising roughly 19 Ad26.COV2.S vaccine recipients, 5 placebo recipients and 8 SARS-CoV-2 convalescent individuals.

Regarding this clone: This clone's antigen is unknown. The record has no base qualities; no much larger clone is one base away.

Broad study findings and their caveats: According to the authors, total T cell responses may have been underestimated by the TCR breadth and depth analyses. After vaccination, spike-specific CD8+ and CD4+ T cell responses were reported to show substantial breadth. Ad26.COV2.S recipients had higher spike-specific TCR breadth than placebo recipients (P = 0.0014). Comparable non-spike TCR breadth was observed between vaccine and placebo recipients, consistent with only spike being contained in the vaccine.

The sample's time point label, decoded: individuals recovered from natural SARS-CoV-2 infection. The immunoSEQ Assay was used to sequence TCRbeta CDR3 regions. After extraction, genomic DNA underwent amplification by bias-controlled multiplex PCR, followed by high-throughput sequencing. From the authors' description of their analysis: To quantify the absolute abundance of every unique TCRbeta CDR3 region, sequences were collapsed and filtered. T cell fraction was estimated by normalization of TCRbeta template counts to usable DNA, with usable DNA being measured through amplification of reference genes present in all nucleated cells. Repertoire TCRs were annotated as SARS-CoV-2-specific when V gene, CDR3 amino acid sequence and J gene were exactly matched to a known reactive TCR set. MIRA supplied the reference SARS-CoV-2 TCR set, which was filtered for enrichment in COVID-19-positive ImmuneCODE repertoires so that public or cross-reactive TCRs were removed. Using the MIRA antigens, annotated TCRs were further analysed by specific ORF or by position within an ORF. Depth was the summed frequency of annotated unique rearrangements, while breadth was defined as annotated unique rearrangements over total unique productive rearrangements. Group comparisons of TCR breadth used two-sided Wilcoxon rank-sum tests. TCRdb carries this immuneACCESS record with in-frame sequences only. Its versions omit some clonotypes, under half of them owing to an unresolved V gene in the studies checked, with the rest unexplained. The DNA was the basis for D and trimming; V, J and clone size are from that table. The sample table records about 350,000 clones; under 95% of these occur just once. 3.5% to 4.5% of the sample goes to the ten largest clones.

From cysteine to phenylalanine, the CDR3 is 15 amino acids long. The kept DNA is CDR3 alone, 45 bases in frame from the first base. The germline V gene provides CDR1 MGHRA and CDR2 YSYEKL. The junction carries 13 bases between V and J, which are trimmed by 1 base and 3 bases respectively. Recombination linked TRBV4-1 to TRBJ2-7; the D gene is not confidently resolved. The receptor was isolated from a human donor who had recovered from COVID-19. The sequencing used peripheral blood, collected after recovery from COVID-19. Here is the DNA: TGCGCCAGCAGCCAAGGGGATCAGGATTACTACGAGCAGTACTTC. This sequence encodes CASSQGDQDYYEQYF.